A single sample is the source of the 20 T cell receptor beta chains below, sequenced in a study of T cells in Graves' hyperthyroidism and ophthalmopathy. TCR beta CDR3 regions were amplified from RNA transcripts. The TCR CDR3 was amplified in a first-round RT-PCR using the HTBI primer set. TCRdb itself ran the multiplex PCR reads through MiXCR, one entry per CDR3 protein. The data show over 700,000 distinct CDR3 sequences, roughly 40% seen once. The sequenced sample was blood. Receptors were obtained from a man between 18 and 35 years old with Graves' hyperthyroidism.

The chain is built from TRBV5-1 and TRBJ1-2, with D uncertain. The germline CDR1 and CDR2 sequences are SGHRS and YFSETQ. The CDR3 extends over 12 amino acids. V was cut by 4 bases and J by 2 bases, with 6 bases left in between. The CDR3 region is CASSAANYGYTF. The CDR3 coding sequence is TGCGCCAGCAGCGCCGCGAACTATGGCTACACCTTC.

CDR3 residues: CASSLNRGLQPQHF. The DNA of the CDR3 is TGTGCCAGCAGCTTGAACAGGGGGCTTCAGCCCCAGCATTTT. The V gene is TRBV7-8, the J gene TRBJ1-5; TRBD1 aligns across 9 bases. With V trimmed by 3 bases and J by 6 bases, 3 bases remained unmatched. The CDR3 totals 14 residues. CDR1 SGHVS and CDR2 FQNEAQ come from the germline V gene.

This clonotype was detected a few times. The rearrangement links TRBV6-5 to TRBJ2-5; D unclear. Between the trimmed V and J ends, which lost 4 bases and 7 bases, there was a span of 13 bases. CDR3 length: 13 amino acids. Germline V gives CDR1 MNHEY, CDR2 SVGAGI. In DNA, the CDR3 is TGTGCCAGCAGTTCCTCCGGTATTGGGACCCAGTACTTC. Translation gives CASSSSGIGTQYF.

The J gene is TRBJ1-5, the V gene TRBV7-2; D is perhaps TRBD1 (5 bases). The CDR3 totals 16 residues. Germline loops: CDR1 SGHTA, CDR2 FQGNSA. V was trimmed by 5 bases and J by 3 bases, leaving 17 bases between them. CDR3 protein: CASSLGGVDLNQPQHF. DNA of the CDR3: TGTGCCAGCAGCCTCGGGGGGGTAGACCTCAATCAGCCCCAGCATTTT.

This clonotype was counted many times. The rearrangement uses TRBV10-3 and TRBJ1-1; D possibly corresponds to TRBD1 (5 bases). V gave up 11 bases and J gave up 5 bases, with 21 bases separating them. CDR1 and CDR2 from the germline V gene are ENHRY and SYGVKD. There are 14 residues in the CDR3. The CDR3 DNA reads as TGTGCCGCCTCCTCGGGGCAAGGGATAACTGAAGCTTTCTTT. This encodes CAASSGQGITEAFF.

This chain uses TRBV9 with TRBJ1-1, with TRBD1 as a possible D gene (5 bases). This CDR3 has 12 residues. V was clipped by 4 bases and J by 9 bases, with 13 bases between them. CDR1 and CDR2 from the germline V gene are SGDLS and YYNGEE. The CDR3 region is CASSQGSGKAFF. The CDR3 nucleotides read TGTGCCAGCAGCCAAGGGTCAGGGAAAGCTTTCTTT.

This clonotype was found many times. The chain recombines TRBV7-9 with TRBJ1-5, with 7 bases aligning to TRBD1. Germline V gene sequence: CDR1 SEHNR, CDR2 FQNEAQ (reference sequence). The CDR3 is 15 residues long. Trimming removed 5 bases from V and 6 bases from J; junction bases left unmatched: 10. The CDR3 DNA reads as TGTGCCAGCAGCCACACAGGGGAGGCCGGTCAGCCCCAGCATTTT. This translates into CASSHTGEAGQPQHF.

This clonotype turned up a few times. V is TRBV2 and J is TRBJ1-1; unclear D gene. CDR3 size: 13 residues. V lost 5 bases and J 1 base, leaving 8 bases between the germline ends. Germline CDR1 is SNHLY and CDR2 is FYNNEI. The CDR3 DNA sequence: TGTGCCAGCAGTCCGGACGCGAACACTGAAGCTTTCTTT. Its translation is CASSPDANTEAFF. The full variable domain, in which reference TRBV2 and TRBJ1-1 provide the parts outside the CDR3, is EPEVTQTPSHQVTQMGQEVILRCVPISNHLYFYWYRQILGQKVEFLVSFYNNEISEKSEIFDDQFSVERPDGSNFTLKIRSTKLEDSAMYFCASSPDANTEAFFGQGTRLTVV.

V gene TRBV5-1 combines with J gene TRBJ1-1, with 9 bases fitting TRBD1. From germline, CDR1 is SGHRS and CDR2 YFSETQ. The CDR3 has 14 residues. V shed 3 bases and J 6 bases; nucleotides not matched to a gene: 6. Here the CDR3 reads CASSSGQGQPEAFF. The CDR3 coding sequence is TGCGCCAGCAGCTCCGGACAGGGGCAACCTGAAGCTTTCTTT. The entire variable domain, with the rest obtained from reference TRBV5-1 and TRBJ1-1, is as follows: KAGVTQTPRYLIKTRGQQVTLSCSPISGHRSVSWYQQTPGQGLQFLFEYFSETQRNKGNFPGRFSGRQFSNSRSEMNVSTLELGDSALYLCASSSGQGQPEAFFGQGTRLTVV.

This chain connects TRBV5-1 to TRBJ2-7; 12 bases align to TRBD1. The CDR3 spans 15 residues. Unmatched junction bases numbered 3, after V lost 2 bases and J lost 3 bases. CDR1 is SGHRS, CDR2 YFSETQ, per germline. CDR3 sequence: CASSFGTGGNYEQYF. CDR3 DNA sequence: TGCGCCAGCAGCTTCGGGACAGGGGGCAACTACGAGCAGTACTTC.

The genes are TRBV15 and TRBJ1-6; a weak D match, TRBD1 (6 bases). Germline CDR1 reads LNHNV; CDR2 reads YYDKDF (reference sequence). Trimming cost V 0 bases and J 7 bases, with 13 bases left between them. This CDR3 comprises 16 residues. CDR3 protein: CATSRDGGWGNSPLHF. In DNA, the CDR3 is TGTGCCACCAGCAGAGACGGGGGCTGGGGAAATTCACCCCTCCACTTT.

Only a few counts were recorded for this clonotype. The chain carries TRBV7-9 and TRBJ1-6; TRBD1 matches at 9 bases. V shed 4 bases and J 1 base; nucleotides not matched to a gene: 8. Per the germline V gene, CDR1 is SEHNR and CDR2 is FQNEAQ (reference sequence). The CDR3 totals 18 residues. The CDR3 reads CASSSRTGDWSYNSPLHF. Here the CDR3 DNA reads TGTGCCAGCAGCTCACGGACAGGGGATTGGTCCTATAATTCACCCCTCCACTTT.

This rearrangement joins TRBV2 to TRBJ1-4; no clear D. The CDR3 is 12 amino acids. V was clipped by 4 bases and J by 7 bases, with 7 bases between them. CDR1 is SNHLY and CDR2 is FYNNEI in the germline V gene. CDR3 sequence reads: CASSGGFEKLFF. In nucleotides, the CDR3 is TGTGCCAGCAGTGGGGGTTTTGAAAAACTGTTTTTT.

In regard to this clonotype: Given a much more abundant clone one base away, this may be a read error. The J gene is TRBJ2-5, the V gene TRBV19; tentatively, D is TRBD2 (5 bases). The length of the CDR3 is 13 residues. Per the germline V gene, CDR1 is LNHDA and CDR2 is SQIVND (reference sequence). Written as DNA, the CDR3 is TGTTCCAGTAGTATGGAGGTGGATGCGACCCAGTACTTC. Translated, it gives CSSSMEVDATQYF.

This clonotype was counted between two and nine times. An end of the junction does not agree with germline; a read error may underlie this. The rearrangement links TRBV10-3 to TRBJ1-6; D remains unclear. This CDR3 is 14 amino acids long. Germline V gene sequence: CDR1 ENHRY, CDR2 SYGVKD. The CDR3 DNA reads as TGTGCCAGCAGTTCCGGGATGATAAATTCACCCCTCCACTTT. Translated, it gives CASSSGMINSPLHF.

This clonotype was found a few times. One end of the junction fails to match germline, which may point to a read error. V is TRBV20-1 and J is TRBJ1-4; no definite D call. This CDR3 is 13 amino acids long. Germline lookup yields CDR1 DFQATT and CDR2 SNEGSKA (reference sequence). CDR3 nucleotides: TGCAGTGCTAGTGGGCTGAGTAATCAAAAACTGTTTTTT. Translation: CSASGLSNQKLFF.

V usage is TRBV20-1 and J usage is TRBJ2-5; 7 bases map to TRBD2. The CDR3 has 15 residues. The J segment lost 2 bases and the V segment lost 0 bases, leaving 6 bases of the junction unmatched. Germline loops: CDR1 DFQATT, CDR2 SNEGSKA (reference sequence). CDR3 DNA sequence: TGCAGTGCTAGAGAGGTGGGGGGGGTACAAGAGACCCAGTACTTC. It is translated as CSAREVGGVQETQYF.

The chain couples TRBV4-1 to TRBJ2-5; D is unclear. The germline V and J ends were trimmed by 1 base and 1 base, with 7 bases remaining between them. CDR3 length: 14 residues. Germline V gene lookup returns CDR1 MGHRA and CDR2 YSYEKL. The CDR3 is CASSQVAVQETQYF. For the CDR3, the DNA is TGCGCCAGCAGCCAAGTGGCGGTCCAAGAGACCCAGTACTTC.

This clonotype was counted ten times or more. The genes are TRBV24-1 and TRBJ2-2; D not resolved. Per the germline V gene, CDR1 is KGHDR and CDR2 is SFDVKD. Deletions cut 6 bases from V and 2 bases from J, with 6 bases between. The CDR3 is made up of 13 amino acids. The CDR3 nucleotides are TGTGCCACCAGTTACAGCAACACCGGGGAGCTGTTTTTT. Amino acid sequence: CATSYSNTGELFF.

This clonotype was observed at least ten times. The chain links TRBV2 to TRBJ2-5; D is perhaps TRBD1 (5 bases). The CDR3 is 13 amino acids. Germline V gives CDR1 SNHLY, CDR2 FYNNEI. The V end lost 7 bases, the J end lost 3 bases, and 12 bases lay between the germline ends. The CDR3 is CASNHPGKETQYF. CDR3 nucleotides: TGTGCCAGCAACCATCCAGGGAAAGAGACCCAGTACTTC.